This passage covers 8 T cell receptor beta chains from one sample sequenced in a study of CD8+ T cells in alopecia areata. RNA was extracted and reverse transcribed into cDNA as the sequencing template. Generated by immunoSEQ multiplex PCR, the TCRdb table keeps only in-frame clones and is missing some. The repertoire consists of more than 110,000 clones, with approximately 80% occurring once and the leading ten covering about 25%. Described treatment: oral pan-JAK inhibitor, 5-10 mg twice daily. The sample in question was CD8+ T cells sorted from blood, obtained at week 4, from a patient treated with tofacitinib. These receptors were taken from a human donor with alopecia areata.

The chain employs TRBV1 and TRBJ1-2. TRBV1 corresponds to a pseudogene. CDR3 length: 16 amino acids. CDR3 sequence reads: CTSSQDRKTHAPGYTF. The CDR3 DNA reads TGCACCAGCAGCCAAGATCGGAAGACTCATGCGCCCGGCTACACCTTC.

DNA of the CDR3: TGCAGCGTTATAAGGGGAAACTATGGCTACACCTTC. Residues: CSVIRGNYGYTF. The chain employs TRBV29-1 and TRBJ1-2; possibly TRBD1 for D (5 bases). V was clipped by 5 bases and J by 2 bases, with 9 bases between them. This CDR3 comprises 12 residues. Germline lookup yields CDR1 SQVTM and CDR2 ANQGSEA.

V gene TRBV29-1 combines with J gene TRBJ2-7; possible D gene TRBD2, 5 bases. The germline V gene encodes CDR1 SQVTM and CDR2 ANQGSEA. Trimming left V 8 bases short and J 0 bases short, with 11 bases between. This CDR3 comprises 12 residues. CDR3 sequence (DNA): TGCAGCTGGCGTAGCGACTCCTACGAGCAGTACTTC. This gives the protein CSWRSDSYEQYF.

The chain joins TRBV6-6 to TRBJ1-2, with 7 bases identical to TRBD1. Germline CDR1 and CDR2: MNHNY and SVGAGI (reference sequence). The trim removed 2 bases at V and 3 bases at J, leaving 0 bases unmatched. The CDR3 covers 13 residues. CDR3 sequence (DNA): TGTGCCAGCAGTTACGGACAGGACTATGGCTACACCTTC. Residues: CASSYGQDYGYTF.

This chain uses TRBV7-9 with TRBJ2-7; maybe TRBD1 (5 bases). V lost 5 bases to trimming and J lost 2 bases, with 10 bases between them. This CDR3 comprises 13 residues. Germline V gives CDR1 SEHNR, CDR2 FQNEAQ (reference sequence). The DNA for the CDR3 is TGTGCCAGCAGCCGTAGACAGACCTACGAGCAGTACTTC. This encodes CASSRRQTYEQYF.

This sequence joins TRBV27 and TRBJ1-1; 10 positions agree with TRBD1. This CDR3 spans 16 amino acids. V shed 9 bases and J 4 bases; nucleotides not matched to a gene: 14. Germline assignment: CDR1 MNHEY and CDR2 SMNVEV (reference sequence). The CDR3 is CASAPGQGFSGTEAFF. The CDR3 nucleotides are TGTGCCAGTGCCCCGGGACAGGGGTTTTCGGGCACTGAAGCTTTCTTT.

This clone has a single count. This chain joins TRBV7-9 and TRBJ2-5, with 7 bases matching TRBD1. Germline CDR1 reads SEHNR; CDR2 reads FQNEAQ (reference sequence). The CDR3 contains 16 residues. V shed 5 bases and J 3 bases; nucleotides not matched to a gene: 12. The CDR3, as DNA: TGTGCCAGCAGCCCTTCACCGGGACAGAGCGAAGAGACCCAGTACTTC. Translating it yields CASSPSPGQSEETQYF.

The chain couples TRBV6-5 to TRBJ2-5; D call uncertain. Trimming pared 1 base from V and 1 base from J, leaving 10 bases between. Looked up from germline, CDR1 is MNHEY and CDR2 is SVGAGI. This CDR3 region has 15 residues. DNA of the CDR3: TGTGCCAGCAGTTACTGGTACGGCAGCCAAGAGACCCAGTACTTC. Its protein product is CASSYWYGSQETQYF.